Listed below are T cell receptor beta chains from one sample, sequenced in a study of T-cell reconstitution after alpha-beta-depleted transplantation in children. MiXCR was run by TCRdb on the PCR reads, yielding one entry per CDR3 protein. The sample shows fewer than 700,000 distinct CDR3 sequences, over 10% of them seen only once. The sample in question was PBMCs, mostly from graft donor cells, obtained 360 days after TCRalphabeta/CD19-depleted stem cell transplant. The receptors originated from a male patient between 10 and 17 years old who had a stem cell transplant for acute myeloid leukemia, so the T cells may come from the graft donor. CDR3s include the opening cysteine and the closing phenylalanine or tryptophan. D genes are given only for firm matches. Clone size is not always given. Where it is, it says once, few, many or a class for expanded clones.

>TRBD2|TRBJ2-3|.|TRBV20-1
CSARHPGTSGSTDTPNF
TGCAGTGCTAGACACCCCGGGACTAGCGGGAGCACAGATACGCCGAATTTT
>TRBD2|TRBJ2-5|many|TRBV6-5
CASSYSSASGSSLYF
TGTGCCAGCAGTTACTCATCGGCTAGCGGGAGCTCCCTATACTTC
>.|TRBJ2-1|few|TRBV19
CASTLWGSSYNEQFF
TGTGCCAGTACCCTCTGGGGCAGCTCCTACAATGAGCAGTTCTTC
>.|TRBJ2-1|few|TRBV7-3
CASSPLTANEQFF
TGTGCCAGCAGCCCCTTGACGGCCAATGAGCAGTTCTTC
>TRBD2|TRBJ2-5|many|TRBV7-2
CASSQLAGLQETQYF
TGTGCCAGCAGCCAACTAGCGGGACTACAAGAGACCCAGTACTTC
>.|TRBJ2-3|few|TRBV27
CASSLTGALPTDTQYF
TGTGCCAGCAGTTTAACGGGGGCCCTTCCCACAGATACGCAGTATTTT
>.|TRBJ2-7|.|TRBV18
CASSPGVLEQYF
TGTGCCAGCTCCCCCGGGGTCCTCGAGCAGTACTTC
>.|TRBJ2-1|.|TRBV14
CASGSNEQFF
TGTGCCAGCGGCAGCAATGAGCAGTTCTTC
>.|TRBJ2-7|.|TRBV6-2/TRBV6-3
CASSYSLDRSYEQYF
TGTGCCAGCAGTTACTCGTTAGACAGATCCTACGAGCAGTACTTC
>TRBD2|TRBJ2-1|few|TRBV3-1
CASSQVTSGRARNEQFF
TGTGCCAGCAGCCAAGTAACTAGCGGGAGGGCCCGGAATGAGCAGTTCTTC
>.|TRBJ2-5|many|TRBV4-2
CASRHAGGYPQETQYF
TGTGCCAGCAGACACGCAGGGGGGTACCCTCAAGAGACCCAGTACTTC
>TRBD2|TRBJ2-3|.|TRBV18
CASSRELARNTDTQYF
TGTGCCAGCTCCCGCGAACTAGCGAGAAACACAGATACGCAGTATTTT
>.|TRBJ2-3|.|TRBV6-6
CASTPGSAQYF
TGTGCCAGCACCCCAGGGTCAGCGCAGTATTTT
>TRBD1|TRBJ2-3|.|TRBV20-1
CSVGGTGRTDTQYF
TGCAGTGTGGGAGGGACAGGGCGCACAGATACGCAGTATTTT
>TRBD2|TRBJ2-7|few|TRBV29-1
CSVETSASSYEQYF
TGCAGCGTTGAAACTAGCGCAAGCTCCTACGAGCAGTACTTC
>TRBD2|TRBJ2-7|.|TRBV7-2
CASSSYRAGGALGEQYF
TGTGCCAGCAGCTCCTATAGGGCGGGAGGGGCCCTAGGGGAGCAGTACTTC